These 12 T cell receptor beta chains originate from one sample sequenced in a study of T cells in localized non-small cell lung cancer. TCRdb keeps only in-frame clones here, not all; method: immunoSEQ multiplex PCR. The sample consists of about 15,000 clones, 75% to 90% of them appearing once. This sample comprised peripheral blood, obtained before any cancer treatment. The receptor source for this set is a woman between 40 and 69 years old with stage I lung adenocarcinoma.

The chain recombines TRBV11-3 with TRBJ2-4, with D tentatively TRBD1 (5 bases). There are 16 residues in the CDR3. V dropped 5 bases and J dropped 0 bases, with 14 bases sitting between them. Per germline, CDR1 SGHNT and CDR2 YENEEA. DNA of the CDR3: TGTGCCAGCAGCCGAAAGACAGCGATAGCCAAAAACATTCAGTACTTC. It specifies CASSRKTAIAKNIQYF. Complete variable domain (other parts from reference TRBV11-3 and TRBJ2-4): EAGVVQSPRYKIIEKKQPVAFWCNPISGHNTLYWYLQNLGQGPELLIRYENEEAVDDSQLPKDRFSAERLKGVDSTLKIQPAELGDSAVYLCASSRKTAIAKNIQYFGAGTRLSVL.

The chain combines TRBV6-5 with TRBJ1-1; tentative D call: TRBD1 (5 bases). The CDR3 sequence is 14 residues long. V lost 8 bases, J lost 5 bases, and 18 bases lay in between. Germline loops: CDR1 MNHEY, CDR2 SVGAGI. The CDR3 bases are TGTGCCAGCGGGAACGGGGCCGGGTCGACTGAAGCTTTCTTT. Its translation is CASGNGAGSTEAFF.

The V call is TRBV6-5, the J call TRBJ1-4; TRBD1 agrees at 7 bases. Germline values: CDR1 MNHEY, CDR2 SVGAGI. The CDR3 is 13 amino acids. V shed 6 bases, J shed 4 bases, and the junction held 2 bases outside the gene matches. The CDR3 nucleotides read TGTGCCAGCAGGGGACAGAATAATGAAAAACTGTTTTTT. Its translation is CASRGQNNEKLFF.

The genes are TRBV29-1 and TRBJ2-5; D unclear. Germline V CDR1 and CDR2: SQVTM, ANQGSEA. V shed 4 bases and J shed 5 bases, with 11 bases lying between them. The CDR3 spans 12 residues. CDR3: CSVALLRETQYF. The CDR3 DNA sequence: TGCAGCGTTGCCTTACTGCGGGAGACCCAGTACTTC.

The chain is built from TRBV2 and TRBJ2-1, with 9 bases identical to TRBD2. This CDR3 is 19 amino acids long. The J segment lost 1 base and the V segment lost 1 base, leaving 11 bases of the junction unmatched. Germline V lookup: CDR1 SNHLY, CDR2 FYNNEI. The CDR3, as DNA: TGTGCCAGCAGTGAAGAGGGCGGGGGGGACCGTCTATCCTACAATGAGCAGTTCTTC. Its translation is CASSEEGGGDRLSYNEQFF.

J is TRBJ2-5 and V is TRBV5-4; TRBD2 matches 12 bases. Germline V lookup: CDR1 SGHNT, CDR2 YYREEE (reference sequence). The J segment lost 4 bases and the V segment lost 0 bases, leaving 1 base of the junction unmatched. CDR3 length: 15 amino acids. In DNA form, the CDR3 reads TGTGCCAGCAGCTTGGCACTAGCGGGGGGAGAGACCCAGTACTTC. This translates into CASSLALAGGETQYF. Complete variable domain (other parts from reference TRBV5-4 and TRBJ2-5): ETGVTQSPTHLIKTRGQQVTLRCSSQSGHNTVSWYQQALGQGPQFIFQYYREEENGRGNFPPRFSGLQFPNYSSELNVNALELDDSALYLCASSLALAGGETQYFGPGTRLLVL.

The V and J genes are TRBV19 and TRBJ1-5; D remains unclear. CDR3 length equals 12 residues. The V end was cut by 3 bases, the J end by 7 bases, with 7 bases between. In germline, CDR1 is LNHDA, CDR2 SQIVND (reference sequence). As DNA, the CDR3 is TGTGCCAGTAGTATTCCGAGGCAGCCCCAGCATTTT. Translating gives CASSIPRQPQHF.

The chain combines TRBV5-1 with TRBJ1-2, with 7 bases matching TRBD1. Germline V gene data show CDR1 as SGHRS and CDR2 as YFSETQ. The CDR3 runs to 13 residues. V trimming: 0 bases; J trimming: 7 bases; junction bases outside the gene matches: 3. CDR3 sequence (DNA): TGCGCCAGCAGCTTGGGACAGGGCGGTGGCTACACCTTC. Translating it yields CASSLGQGGGYTF.

The chain links TRBV6-5 to TRBJ1-5; D ambiguous. Trimming took off 0 bases at V and 3 bases at J, with 9 bases between the two ends. Per the germline V gene, CDR1 is MNHEY and CDR2 is SVGAGI. The CDR3 loop spans 15 amino acids. The CDR3 DNA sequence: TGTGCCAGCAGTTACTCGTTTACAGCCAATCAGCCCCAGCATTTT. The encoded protein is CASSYSFTANQPQHF.

J is TRBJ2-2 and V is TRBV6-6, with D perhaps matching TRBD2 (6 bases). V was clipped by 2 bases and J by 9 bases, with 7 bases between them. Germline-derived CDR1 and CDR2 are MNHNY and SVGAGI (reference sequence). This CDR3 contains 12 residues. CDR3 loop: CASSYGTWELFF. In nucleotides, the CDR3 is TGTGCCAGCAGTTACGGGACTTGGGAGCTGTTTTTT.

This clone was observed a single time. The chain is built from TRBV5-1 and TRBJ1-1; D not certain. Looked up from germline, CDR1 is SGHRS and CDR2 is YFSETQ. The CDR3 sequence is 15 residues long. V lost 0 bases to trimming and J lost 1 base, with 10 bases between them. The CDR3 is CASSLENIWNTEAFF. The CDR3 DNA reads TGCGCCAGCAGCTTGGAGAACATCTGGAACACTGAAGCTTTCTTT.

This chain uses TRBV11-2 with TRBJ1-1; D is ambiguous. CDR1 SGHAT and CDR2 FQNNGV come from the germline V gene. The CDR3 spans 13 residues. Deletions cut 8 bases from V and 1 base from J, with 11 bases between. Written as DNA, the CDR3 is TGTGCCAGCGGGAAGTCAGGGAACACTGAAGCTTTCTTT. Residues: CASGKSGNTEAFF.